This T cell receptor beta chain stems from a study of neoadjuvant anti-PD-1 for oral cavity cancer. The overall study: Around day 43, patients without progression received a fourth nivolumab dose before surgery.

The CDR3 sequence is 16 residues long. The V and J ends lost 1 base and 7 bases respectively, with 17 bases between them. Germline lookup yields CDR1 LNHDA and CDR2 SQIVND (reference sequence). Study-level findings and limits: With three patients per group, TCR findings need larger cohorts.

This table comes from immunoSEQ multiplex PCR, and its TCRdb copy is limited to in-frame clones, with some not included. The data contain tens of thousands of clones, approximately 79% of them singletons. About this clone itself: Its specificity is unknown.

The rearrangement links TRBV19 to TRBJ2-1; D is perhaps TRBD2 (7 bases). The sequenced sample was PBMCs, obtained before nivolumab (anti-PD-1) treatment. The source of this sequence is a person between 40 and 85 years old with oral cavity squamous cell carcinoma. CDR3 loop: CASSIVGGRRLNEQFF. The DNA of the CDR3 is TGTGCCAGTAGTATAGTGGGGGGGCGCCGTTTGAATGAGCAGTTCTTC.